This T cell receptor (beta chain) comes out of a study of regulatory T cells in long-lasting Graves disease. The study, taken as a whole, reports: TRBV28, TRBJ1-2 and TRBJ2-5 were segments that persistent disease favored.

Regarding time point: newly diagnosed GD, antithyroid drugs for less than 3 months. Scientists built the TCR library using RNA that was extracted from PBMCs. On this clonotype itself: Its antigen is still unknown. Because it lacks the conserved phenylalanine or tryptophan at the end, this CDR3 is likely a read error.

In building TCR beta libraries, iRepertoire HTBI primers were used together with Arm-PCR of CDR3 regions. TCRdb used MiXCR to reprocess the multiplex PCR reads, holding one entry per CDR3 protein. The table shows a few hundred thousand distinct CDR3 sequences, with over 9.5% occurring only once. V dropped 5 bases and J dropped 5 bases, with 18 bases sitting between them. Germline CDR1 SGHTA, CDR2 FQGTGA. This CDR3 has 16 residues. A further study also used this sample, focusing on T cells in Graves' hyperthyroidism and ophthalmopathy.

This sample comprised peripheral blood mononuclear cells (PBMCs), obtained at new diagnosis, from a patient treated with antithyroid drugs. The receptor's source is a woman aged 18-29 years with Graves disease. The chain links TRBV7-3 to TRBJ2-2; the D call may be TRBD1 or TRBD2 (5 bases each). The CDR3 region has the DNA TGTGCCAGCAGCCCCGGCCCTGGGACCGGGACCGGGGAGCTGTTTTCT. Its translation is CASSPGPGTGTGELFS.